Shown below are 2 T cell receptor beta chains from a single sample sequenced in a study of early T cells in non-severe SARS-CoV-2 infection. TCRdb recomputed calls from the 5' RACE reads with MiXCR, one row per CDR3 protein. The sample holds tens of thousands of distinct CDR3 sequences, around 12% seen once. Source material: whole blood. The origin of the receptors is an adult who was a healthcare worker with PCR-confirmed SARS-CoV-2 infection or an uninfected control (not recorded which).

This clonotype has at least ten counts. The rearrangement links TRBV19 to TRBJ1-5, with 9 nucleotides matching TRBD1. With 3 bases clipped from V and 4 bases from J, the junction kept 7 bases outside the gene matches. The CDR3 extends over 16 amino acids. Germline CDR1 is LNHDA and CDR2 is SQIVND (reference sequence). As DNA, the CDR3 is TGTGCCAGTAGTATCCTCGGACAGGGGATTAATCAGCCCCAGCATTTT. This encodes CASSILGQGINQPQHF.

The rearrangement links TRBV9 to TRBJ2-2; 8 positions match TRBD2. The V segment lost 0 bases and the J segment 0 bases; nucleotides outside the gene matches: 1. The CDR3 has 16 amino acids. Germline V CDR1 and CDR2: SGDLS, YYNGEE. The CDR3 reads CASSVGSGANTGELFF. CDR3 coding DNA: TGTGCCAGCAGCGTAGGTAGCGGGGCGAACACCGGGGAGCTGTTTTTT.